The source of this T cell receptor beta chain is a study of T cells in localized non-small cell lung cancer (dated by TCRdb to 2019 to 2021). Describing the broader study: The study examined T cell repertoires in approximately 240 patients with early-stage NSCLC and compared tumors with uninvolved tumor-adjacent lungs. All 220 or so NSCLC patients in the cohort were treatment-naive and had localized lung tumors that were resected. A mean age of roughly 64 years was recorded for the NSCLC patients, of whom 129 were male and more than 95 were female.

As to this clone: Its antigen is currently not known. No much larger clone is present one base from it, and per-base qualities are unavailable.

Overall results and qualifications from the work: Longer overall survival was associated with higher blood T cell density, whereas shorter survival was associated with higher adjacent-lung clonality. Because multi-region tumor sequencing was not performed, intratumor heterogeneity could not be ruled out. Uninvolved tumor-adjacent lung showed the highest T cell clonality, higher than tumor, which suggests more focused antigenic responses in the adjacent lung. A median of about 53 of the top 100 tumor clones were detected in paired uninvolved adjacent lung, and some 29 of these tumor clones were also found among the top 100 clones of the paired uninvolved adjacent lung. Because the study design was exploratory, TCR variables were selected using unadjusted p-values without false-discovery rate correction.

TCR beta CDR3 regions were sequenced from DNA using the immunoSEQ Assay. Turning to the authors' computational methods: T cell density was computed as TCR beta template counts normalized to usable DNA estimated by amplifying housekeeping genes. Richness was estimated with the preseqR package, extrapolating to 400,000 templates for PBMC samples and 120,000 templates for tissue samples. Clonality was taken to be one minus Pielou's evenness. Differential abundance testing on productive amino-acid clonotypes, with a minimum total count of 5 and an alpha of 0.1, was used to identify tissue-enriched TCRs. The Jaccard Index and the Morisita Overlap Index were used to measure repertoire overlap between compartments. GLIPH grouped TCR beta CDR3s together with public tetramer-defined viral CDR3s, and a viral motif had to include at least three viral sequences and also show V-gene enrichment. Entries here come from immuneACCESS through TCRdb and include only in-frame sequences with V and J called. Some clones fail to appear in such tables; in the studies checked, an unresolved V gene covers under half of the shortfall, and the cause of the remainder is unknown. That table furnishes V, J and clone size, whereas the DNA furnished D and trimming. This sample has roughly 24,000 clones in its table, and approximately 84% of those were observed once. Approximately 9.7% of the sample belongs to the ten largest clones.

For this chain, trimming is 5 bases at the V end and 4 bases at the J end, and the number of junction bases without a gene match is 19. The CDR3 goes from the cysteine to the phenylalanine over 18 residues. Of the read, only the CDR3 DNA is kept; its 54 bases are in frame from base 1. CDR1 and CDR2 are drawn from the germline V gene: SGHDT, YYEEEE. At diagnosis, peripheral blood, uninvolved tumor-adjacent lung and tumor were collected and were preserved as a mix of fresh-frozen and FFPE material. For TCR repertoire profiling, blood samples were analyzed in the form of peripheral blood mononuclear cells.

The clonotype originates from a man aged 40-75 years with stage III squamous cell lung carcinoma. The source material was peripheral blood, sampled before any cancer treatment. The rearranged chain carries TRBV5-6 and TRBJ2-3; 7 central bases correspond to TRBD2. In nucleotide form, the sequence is TGTGCCAGCAGTAGTATCGATGGCTTAGGTCGGGAGGCAGATACGCAGTATTTT. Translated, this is CASSSIDGLGREADTQYF.